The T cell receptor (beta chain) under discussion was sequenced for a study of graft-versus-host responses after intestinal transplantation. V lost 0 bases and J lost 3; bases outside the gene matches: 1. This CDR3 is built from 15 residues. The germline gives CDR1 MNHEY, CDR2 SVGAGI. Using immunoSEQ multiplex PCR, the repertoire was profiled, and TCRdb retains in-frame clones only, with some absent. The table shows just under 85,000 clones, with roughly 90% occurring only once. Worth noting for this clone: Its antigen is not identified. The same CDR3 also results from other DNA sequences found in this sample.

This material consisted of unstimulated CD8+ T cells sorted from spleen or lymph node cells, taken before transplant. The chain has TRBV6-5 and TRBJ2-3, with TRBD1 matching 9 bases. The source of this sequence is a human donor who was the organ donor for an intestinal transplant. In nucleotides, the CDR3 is TGTGCCAGCAGTTACTCGGGACAGGGTACAGATACGCAGTATTTT. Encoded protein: CASSYSGQGTDTQYF.